This TCR beta chain was retrieved from a study of vaccination and CD4 T cells after COVID-19. The overall study: Four females and six males made up the convalescents, with two Hispanic.

Sequencing of DNA taken from cultured CD4+ T cells relied on the Oncomine TCR Beta short-read assay. Genomic DNA from cultured CD4+ T cells was extracted. TCRdb analysed the PCR reads with MiXCR anew, one entry per CDR3 protein. Among about 16,000 distinct CDR3 sequences listed, approximately 50% were seen once. The CDR3 extends over 16 amino acids. Germline-derived CDR1 and CDR2 are MNHEY and SMNVEV (reference sequence). Unmatched junction bases numbered 6, after V lost 4 bases and J lost 7 bases. Study outcomes and limitations: Convalescent patients gained a median approximately 88% of their reactive clones only post-vaccination.

A few counts support this clonotype. Its specificity is not known. The treatment was: approximately 9-day PBMC culture with coronavirus spike peptide pools or control peptides (ViraFEST assay). Per-well cultures of approximately 2.1 million PBMCs received 8 to 10 IU/ml IL-2 and about 9.6 ug/ml peptide pools. This TCR was sampled from a human donor who had recovered from COVID-19. The source material was CD4+ T cells from blood, cultured in vitro. The rearrangement links TRBV27 to TRBJ2-2; 13 positions match TRBD2. This chain's CDR3 is CASSSGLAGVGGELFF. The CDR3 coding sequence is TGTGCCAGCAGTTCCGGACTAGCGGGAGTGGGCGGGGAGCTGTTTTTT.